These T cell receptor beta chains were read from a single sample in a study of blood T cell repertoires in COVID-19. This table comes from immunoSEQ multiplex PCR, and its TCRdb copy is limited to in-frame clones, with some not included. The table lists about 280,000 clones, around 93% of them singletons, with less than 3.5% in the top ten. The material sequenced was PBMCs or T cells enriched from blood (not recorded which). These receptors were obtained from a man aged 35-49 years who had been exposed to COVID-19. Each CDR3 is given with its conserved first and last residue. The D gene is left open where the match is weak. Clone size is not always given. Where it is, it says once, few, many or a class for expanded clones.

j_call: TRBJ1-2; v_call: TRBV4-3; d_call: TRBD1; clone_size: NA; cdr3_aa: CASSQDGQGDEYGYTF; cdr3_nt: TGCGCCAGCAGCCAAGATGGACAGGGGGATGAGTATGGCTACACCTTC
j_call: TRBJ2-7; v_call: TRBV10-3; d_call: NA; clone_size: NA; cdr3_aa: CAISEEGDYEQYF; cdr3_nt: TGTGCCATCAGTGAGGAGGGAGACTACGAGCAGTACTTC
j_call: TRBJ1-5; v_call: TRBV7-2; d_call: NA; clone_size: NA; cdr3_aa: CASSLAGGNQPQHF; cdr3_nt: TGTGCCAGCAGCTTAGCAGGGGGCAATCAGCCCCAGCATTTT
j_call: TRBJ2-2; v_call: TRBV19; d_call: TRBD1; clone_size: NA; cdr3_aa: CASTKGPGQSNTGELFF; cdr3_nt: TGTGCCAGTACTAAGGGACCGGGACAGTCGAACACCGGGGAGCTGTTTTTT
j_call: TRBJ2-5; v_call: TRBV7-6; d_call: NA; clone_size: NA; cdr3_aa: CASSYSGVGKETQYF; cdr3_nt: TGTGCCAGCAGCTATTCGGGGGTAGGGAAAGAGACCCAGTACTTC
j_call: TRBJ1-4; v_call: TRBV9; d_call: TRBD1; clone_size: NA; cdr3_aa: CASSVDRGDEKLFF; cdr3_nt: TGTGCCAGCAGCGTAGACAGGGGCGATGAAAAACTGTTTTTT
j_call: TRBJ1-3; v_call: TRBV5-4; d_call: TRBD1; clone_size: NA; cdr3_aa: CASTQTGVGNTIYF; cdr3_nt: TGTGCCAGCACCCAGACAGGGGTTGGAAACACCATATATTTT
j_call: TRBJ1-5; v_call: TRBV7-9; d_call: TRBD1; clone_size: NA; cdr3_aa: CASSSTGAIQPQHF; cdr3_nt: TGTGCCAGCAGCTCGACAGGGGCCATTCAGCCCCAGCATTTT
j_call: TRBJ2-6; v_call: TRBV27; d_call: NA; clone_size: NA; cdr3_aa: CASSFHVDSSFSGANVLTF; cdr3_nt: TGTGCCAGCAGTTTTCACGTCGACAGCTCCTTCTCTGGGGCCAACGTCCTGACTTTC
j_call: TRBJ1-2; v_call: TRBV2; d_call: NA; clone_size: NA; cdr3_aa: CASAGSAFGYTF; cdr3_nt: TGTGCCAGCGCGGGCAGCGCGTTTGGCTACACCTTC
j_call: TRBJ1-6; v_call: TRBV28; d_call: TRBD1; clone_size: NA; cdr3_aa: CASSLGGQGSGNSPLHF; cdr3_nt: TGTGCCAGCAGTTTAGGGGGACAGGGGTCTGGCAATTCACCCCTCCACTTT
j_call: TRBJ1-6; v_call: TRBV19; d_call: NA; clone_size: NA; cdr3_aa: CASSGVGFGSPLHF; cdr3_nt: TGTGCCAGTAGTGGCGTTGGGTTCGGGTCACCCCTCCACTTT
j_call: TRBJ2-7; v_call: TRBV9; d_call: NA; clone_size: once; cdr3_aa: CASSVDAGDSYEQYF; cdr3_nt: TGTGCCAGCAGCGTAGACGCCGGGGACTCCTACGAGCAGTACTTC
j_call: TRBJ1-2; v_call: TRBV2; d_call: TRBD1; clone_size: NA; cdr3_aa: CASSSRWGQADYGYTF; cdr3_nt: TGTGCCAGCAGTTCACGATGGGGACAGGCAGACTATGGCTACACCTTC
j_call: TRBJ2-5; v_call: TRBV9; d_call: TRBD1; clone_size: NA; cdr3_aa: CASSPPGTVLQETQYF; cdr3_nt: TGTGCCAGCAGCCCCCCCGGGACAGTACTACAAGAGACCCAGTACTTC
j_call: TRBJ1-4; v_call: TRBV18; d_call: NA; clone_size: NA; cdr3_aa: CASSPPLGGGTNEKLFF; cdr3_nt: TGTGCCAGCTCACCACCCTTAGGGGGTGGTACTAATGAAAAACTGTTTTTT
j_call: TRBJ1-5; v_call: TRBV6-5; d_call: NA; clone_size: NA; cdr3_aa: CASRTTGDQPQHF; cdr3_nt: TGTGCCAGCAGAACTACAGGAGATCAGCCCCAGCATTTT
j_call: TRBJ2-3; v_call: TRBV10-3; d_call: NA; clone_size: NA; cdr3_aa: CAIMRGDTQYF; cdr3_nt: TGTGCCATCATGAGAGGAGATACGCAGTATTTT
j_call: TRBJ1-5; v_call: TRBV6-5; d_call: NA; clone_size: NA; cdr3_aa: CASRGQGSNQPQHF; cdr3_nt: TGTGCCAGCAGGGGTCAGGGAAGCAATCAGCCCCAGCATTTT
j_call: TRBJ2-7; v_call: TRBV27; d_call: NA; clone_size: NA; cdr3_aa: CASSTEGGENEQYF; cdr3_nt: TGTGCCAGCAGCACAGAAGGGGGGGAGAACGAGCAGTACTTC
j_call: TRBJ1-1; v_call: TRBV3-1/TRBV3-2; d_call: NA; clone_size: NA; cdr3_aa: CASSLRGGVNTEAFF; cdr3_nt: TGTGCCAGCAGCCTCAGGGGAGGGGTGAACACTGAAGCTTTCTTT
j_call: TRBJ2-5; v_call: TRBV18; d_call: NA; clone_size: NA; cdr3_aa: CASSPAESQYF; cdr3_nt: TGTGCCAGCTCACCGGCGGAGTCCCAGTACTTC
j_call: TRBJ2-1; v_call: TRBV7-9; d_call: NA; clone_size: NA; cdr3_aa: CASSHPADYNEQFF; cdr3_nt: TGTGCCAGCAGCCATCCAGCGGACTACAATGAGCAGTTCTTC
j_call: TRBJ2-5; v_call: TRBV7-2; d_call: NA; clone_size: NA; cdr3_aa: CASSPQGRETQYF; cdr3_nt: TGTGCCAGCAGCCCGCAGGGCAGGGAGACCCAGTACTTC
j_call: TRBJ1-4; v_call: TRBV7-2; d_call: NA; clone_size: NA; cdr3_aa: CASSLLRTNEKLFF; cdr3_nt: TGTGCCAGCAGCTTACTCCGAACTAATGAAAAACTGTTTTTT
j_call: TRBJ1-5; v_call: TRBV6-5; d_call: NA; clone_size: NA; cdr3_aa: CASRESNQPQHF; cdr3_nt: TGTGCCAGTAGGGAGAGCAATCAGCCCCAGCATTTT
j_call: TRBJ1-3; v_call: TRBV13; d_call: NA; clone_size: NA; cdr3_aa: CASSQGNTIYF; cdr3_nt: TGTGCCAGCAGCCAAGGAAACACCATATATTTT
j_call: TRBJ2-1; v_call: TRBV12-3/TRBV12-4; d_call: TRBD2; clone_size: NA; cdr3_aa: CAGSGTSGNEQFF; cdr3_nt: TGTGCCGGATCCGGGACTAGCGGCAATGAGCAGTTCTTC
j_call: TRBJ2-7; v_call: TRBV5-1; d_call: TRBD1; clone_size: NA; cdr3_aa: CASSLVGQGYEQYF; cdr3_nt: TGCGCCAGCAGCTTGGTTGGACAGGGTTACGAGCAGTACTTC
j_call: TRBJ2-1; v_call: TRBV9; d_call: TRBD1; clone_size: NA; cdr3_aa: CASSGRDSTYNEQFF; cdr3_nt: TGTGCCAGCAGCGGCCGGGACAGCACCTACAATGAGCAGTTCTTC
j_call: TRBJ1-1; v_call: TRBV5-4; d_call: NA; clone_size: NA; cdr3_aa: CASTLGKGALGTEAFF; cdr3_nt: TGTGCCAGCACCCTTGGGAAAGGGGCCCTTGGCACTGAAGCTTTCTTT
j_call: TRBJ2-7; v_call: TRBV30; d_call: NA; clone_size: NA; cdr3_aa: CAWSYTGSEQYF; cdr3_nt: TGTGCCTGGTCCTATACAGGGAGCGAGCAGTACTTC
j_call: TRBJ2-7; v_call: TRBV7-3; d_call: TRBD2; clone_size: NA; cdr3_aa: CASSLMASGLSSYEQYF; cdr3_nt: TGTGCCAGCAGCTTAATGGCTAGCGGACTTAGCTCCTACGAGCAGTACTTC
j_call: TRBJ1-4; v_call: TRBV11-3; d_call: TRBD1; clone_size: NA; cdr3_aa: CASSLGQGAGREKLFF; cdr3_nt: TGTGCCAGCAGCTTAGGACAGGGGGCTGGACGTGAAAAACTGTTTTTT
j_call: TRBJ1-5; v_call: TRBV5-5; d_call: TRBD1; clone_size: few; cdr3_aa: CASSLGQGMDQPQHF; cdr3_nt: TGTGCCAGCAGCTTGGGACAGGGTATGGATCAGCCCCAGCATTTT
j_call: TRBJ2-5; v_call: TRBV12-3/TRBV12-4; d_call: TRBD2; clone_size: NA; cdr3_aa: CASSSAPVREQYF; cdr3_nt: TGTGCCAGCAGTTCAGCCCCCGTGCGGGAGCAGTACTTC
j_call: TRBJ2-1; v_call: TRBV19; d_call: NA; clone_size: NA; cdr3_aa: CASRKGVNEQFF; cdr3_nt: TGTGCCAGTAGGAAAGGGGTGAATGAGCAGTTCTTC
j_call: TRBJ1-4; v_call: TRBV4-2; d_call: TRBD1; clone_size: NA; cdr3_aa: CASSQGLTFGQGLEKLFF; cdr3_nt: TGTGCCAGCAGCCAAGGCCTAACATTCGGACAGGGACTTGAAAAACTGTTTTTT
j_call: TRBJ1-4; v_call: TRBV9; d_call: TRBD1; clone_size: once; cdr3_aa: CASSPRRTGLNEKLFF; cdr3_nt: TGTGCCAGCAGCCCACGAAGGACAGGCTTAAATGAAAAACTGTTTTTT
j_call: TRBJ1-6; v_call: TRBV7-6; d_call: TRBD1; clone_size: NA; cdr3_aa: CASSSDRAGNSPLHF; cdr3_nt: TGTGCCAGCAGCTCTGACAGGGCGGGTAATTCACCCCTCCACTTT
j_call: TRBJ2-1; v_call: TRBV27; d_call: NA; clone_size: once; cdr3_aa: CASSLSWASQYNEQFF; cdr3_nt: TGTGCCAGCAGTTTATCCTGGGCCTCTCAATACAATGAGCAGTTCTTC
j_call: TRBJ2-2; v_call: TRBV7-3; d_call: TRBD1; clone_size: few; cdr3_aa: CASSPSGQGTGELFF; cdr3_nt: TGTGCCAGCAGCCCCTCGGGACAGGGAACCGGGGAGCTGTTTTTT
j_call: TRBJ1-3; v_call: TRBV10-3; d_call: TRBD1; clone_size: NA; cdr3_aa: CAISRDRGPIRNSGNTIYF; cdr3_nt: TGTGCCATCTCCAGGGACAGGGGGCCTATCCGGAACTCTGGAAACACCATATATTTT